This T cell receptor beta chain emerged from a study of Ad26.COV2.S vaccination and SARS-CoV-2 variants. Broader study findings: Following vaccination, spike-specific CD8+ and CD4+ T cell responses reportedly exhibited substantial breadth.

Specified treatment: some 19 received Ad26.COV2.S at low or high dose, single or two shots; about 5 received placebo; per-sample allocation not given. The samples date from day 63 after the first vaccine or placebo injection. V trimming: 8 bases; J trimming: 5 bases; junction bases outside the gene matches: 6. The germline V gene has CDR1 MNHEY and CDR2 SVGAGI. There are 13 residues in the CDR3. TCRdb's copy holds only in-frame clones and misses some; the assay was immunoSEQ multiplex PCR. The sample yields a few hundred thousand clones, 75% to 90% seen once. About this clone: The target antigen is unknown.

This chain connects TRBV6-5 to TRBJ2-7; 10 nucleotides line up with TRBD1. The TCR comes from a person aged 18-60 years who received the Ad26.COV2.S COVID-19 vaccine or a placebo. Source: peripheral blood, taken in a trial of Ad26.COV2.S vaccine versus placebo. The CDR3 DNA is TGTGCCAGCCTGTGGGACAGGGGCCACGAGCAGTACTTC. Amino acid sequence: CASLWDRGHEQYF.